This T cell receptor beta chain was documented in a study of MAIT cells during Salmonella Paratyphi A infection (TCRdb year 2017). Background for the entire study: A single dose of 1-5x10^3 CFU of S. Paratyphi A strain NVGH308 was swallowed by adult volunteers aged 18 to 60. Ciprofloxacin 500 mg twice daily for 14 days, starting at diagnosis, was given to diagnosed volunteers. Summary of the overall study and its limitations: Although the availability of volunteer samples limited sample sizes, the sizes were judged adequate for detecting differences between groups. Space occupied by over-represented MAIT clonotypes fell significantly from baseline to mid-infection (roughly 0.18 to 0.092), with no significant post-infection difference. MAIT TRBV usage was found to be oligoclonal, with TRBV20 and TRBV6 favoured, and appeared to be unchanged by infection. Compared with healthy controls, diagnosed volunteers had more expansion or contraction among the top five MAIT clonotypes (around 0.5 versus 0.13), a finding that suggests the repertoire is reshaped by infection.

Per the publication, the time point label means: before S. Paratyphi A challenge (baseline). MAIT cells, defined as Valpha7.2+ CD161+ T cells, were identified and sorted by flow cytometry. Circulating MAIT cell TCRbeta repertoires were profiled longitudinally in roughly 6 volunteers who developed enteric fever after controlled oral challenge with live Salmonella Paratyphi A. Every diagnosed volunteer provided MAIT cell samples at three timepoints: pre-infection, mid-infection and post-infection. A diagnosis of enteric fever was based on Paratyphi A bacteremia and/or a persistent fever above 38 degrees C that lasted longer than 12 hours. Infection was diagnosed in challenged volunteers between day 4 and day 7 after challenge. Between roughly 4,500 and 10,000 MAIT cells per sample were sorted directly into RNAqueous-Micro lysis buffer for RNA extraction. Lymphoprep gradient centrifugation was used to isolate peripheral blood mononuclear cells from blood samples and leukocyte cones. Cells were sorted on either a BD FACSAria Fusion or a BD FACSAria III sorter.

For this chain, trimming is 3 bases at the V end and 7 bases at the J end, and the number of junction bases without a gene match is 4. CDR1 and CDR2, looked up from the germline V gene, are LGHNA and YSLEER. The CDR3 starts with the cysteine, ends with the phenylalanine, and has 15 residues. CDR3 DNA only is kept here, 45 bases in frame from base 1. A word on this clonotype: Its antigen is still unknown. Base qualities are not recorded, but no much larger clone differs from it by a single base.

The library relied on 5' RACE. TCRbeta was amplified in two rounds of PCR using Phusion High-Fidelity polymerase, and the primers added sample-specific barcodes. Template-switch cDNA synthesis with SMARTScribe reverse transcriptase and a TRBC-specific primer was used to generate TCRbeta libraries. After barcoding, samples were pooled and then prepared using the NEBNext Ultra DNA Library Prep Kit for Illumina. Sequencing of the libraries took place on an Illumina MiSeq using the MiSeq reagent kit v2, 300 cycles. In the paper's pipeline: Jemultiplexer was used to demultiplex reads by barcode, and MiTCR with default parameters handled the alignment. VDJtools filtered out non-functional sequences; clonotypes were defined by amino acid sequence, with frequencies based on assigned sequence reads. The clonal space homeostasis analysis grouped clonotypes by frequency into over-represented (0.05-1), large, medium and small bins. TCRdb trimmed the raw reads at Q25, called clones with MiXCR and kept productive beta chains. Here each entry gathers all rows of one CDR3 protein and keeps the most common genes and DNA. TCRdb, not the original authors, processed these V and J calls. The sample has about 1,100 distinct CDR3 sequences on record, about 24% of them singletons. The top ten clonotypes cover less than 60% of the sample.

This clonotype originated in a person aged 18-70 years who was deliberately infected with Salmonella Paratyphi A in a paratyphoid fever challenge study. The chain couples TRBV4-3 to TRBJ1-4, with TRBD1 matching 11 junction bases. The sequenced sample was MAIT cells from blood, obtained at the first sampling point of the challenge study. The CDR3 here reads CASSQGQGGAEKLFF. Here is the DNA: TGCGCCAGCAGCCAGGGACAGGGGGGGGCTGAAAAACTGTTTTTT.